This T cell receptor (beta chain) was profiled in a study of HIV-infected patients and healthy controls. cDNA was made from about 500 ng RNA using alpha and beta constant primers. Each of the alpha and beta chains got its own library through chain-specific third strand synthesis with indices. A single primer pair per chain amplified all rearrangements, with per-molecule barcodes. Ligation attached cDNA to a 5' RACE adapter that carried a random hexamer and SP2 site. Each CDR3 protein gets one entry after TCRdb re-called the 5' RACE reads with MiXCR. Of 18,000 or so distinct CDR3 sequences detected, 12% appear once; the ten largest clones hold around 10%. The repertoire came from unfractionated whole blood and reflected all unsorted peripheral T cells. The CDR3 length is 16 residues. The germline V and J ends were trimmed by 5 bases and 3 bases, with 15 bases remaining between them. CDR1 is SGHRS and CDR2 is YFSETQ in the germline V gene.

The rearrangement links TRBV5-1 to TRBJ1-6; D possibly corresponds to TRBD1 (6 bases). Sample: blood. The clonotype comes from an adult in good health. The CDR3: CASRSGEGFYNSPLHF. CDR3 nucleotides: TGCGCCAGCAGATCAGGGGAGGGCTTCTATAATTCACCCCTCCACTTT.